These T cell receptor beta chains were read from a single sample in a study of blood T cell repertoires in COVID-19. Clones were read by immunoSEQ multiplex PCR, and TCRdb kept only the in-frame ones, dropping some. The top ten clones hold less than 5% of a sample with more than 85,000 clones, 84% of them seen once. The sample taken for sequencing was peripheral blood. These receptors were obtained from a human donor in a cohort sampled during active COVID-19. The CDR3 runs from the conserved cysteine through the conserved F or W. A D gene is named only where the DNA matches it firmly. The size entry is marked missing in some rows and otherwise reads once, few, many or a size class.

TRBV10-3,NA,TRBD1,TRBJ2-1,TGTGCCATCAGGTTGACAGGGGGAGACAATGAGCAGTTCTTC,CAIRLTGGDNEQFF
TRBV10-3,NA,NA,TRBJ1-2,TGTGCCATCAGTGAGTCCAATTATGGCTACACCTTC,CAISESNYGYTF
TRBV27,NA,NA,TRBJ1-4,TGTGCCAGCAGTTTATTCGGGGGTGAAAAACTGTTTTTT,CASSLFGGEKLFF
TRBV6-5,few,TRBD1,TRBJ1-2,TGTGCCAGCAAACTGGGACAGGGAGGACGTGGCTACACCTTC,CASKLGQGGRGYTF
TRBV5-8,NA,NA,TRBJ2-5,TGTGCCAGCAGCTTGTGGCAGGGCCGAGAGACCCAGTACTTC,CASSLWQGRETQYF
TRBV2,few,NA,TRBJ1-5,TGTGCCAGCGCAGGGGCAGGGTATCAGCCCCAGCATTTT,CASAGAGYQPQHF
TRBV5-4,NA,TRBD1,TRBJ1-6,TGTGCCAGCAGCGGGGCTGGGACAGGGCATTCACCCCTCCACTTT,CASSGAGTGHSPLHF
TRBV27,NA,NA,TRBJ2-1,TGTGCCAGCAGGGAGACAGGAGGCCAAGTGCTTCAGCAGTTCTTC,CASRETGGQVLQQFF
TRBV3-1/TRBV3-2,NA,NA,TRBJ1-1,TGTGCCAGCACCCGAGGGGGGGGTAGAGGAACTGAAGCTTTCTTT,CASTRGGGRGTEAFF
TRBV5-1,NA,NA,TRBJ2-1,TGCGCCAGCAGCTTGGAGGCAGGAAGCAGCTACAATGAGCAGTTCTTC,CASSLEAGSSYNEQFF
TRBV19,NA,NA,TRBJ2-5,TGTGCCAGTAGTATCTTTGGCGGAGAGACCCAGTACTTC,CASSIFGGETQYF
TRBV5-8,NA,NA,TRBJ2-3,TGTGCCAGCAGTCTTGGGGGGGCTCACGGCGCGACAGATACGCAGTATTTT,CASSLGGAHGATDTQYF
TRBV11-3,NA,NA,TRBJ2-1,TGTGCCAGCAGTTCATTCAATGAGCAGTTCTTC,CASSSFNEQFF
TRBV9,NA,NA,TRBJ2-5,TGTGCCAGCAGCCCGGGGTCGAACCTTCGGGGAGAGACCCAGTACTTC,CASSPGSNLRGETQYF
TRBV5-1,NA,TRBD2,TRBJ2-7,TGCGCCAGCGGGTGGGGGACTACCTACGAGCAGTACTTC,CASGWGTTYEQYF
TRBV7-2,NA,TRBD2,TRBJ2-5,TGTGCCAGCAGTTGGACTAGCGGGGGGGCGGAGACCCAGTACTTC,CASSWTSGGAETQYF
TRBV4-2,NA,NA,TRBJ2-2,TGTGCCAGCAGCCAAGGGGGGGACGGGGAGCTGTTTTTT,CASSQGGDGELFF
TRBV25-1,NA,NA,TRBJ2-1,TGTGCCAGCAGTGAACCCCAGGGATACAATGAGCAGTTCTTC,CASSEPQGYNEQFF
TRBV11-3,NA,NA,TRBJ2-7,TGTGCCAGCAGCCTCACGGCGCGGGAGCAGTACTTC,CASSLTAREQYF
TRBV7-2,NA,NA,TRBJ1-4,TGTGCCAGCAGCTTTTTTGGGAGGGAAAAACTGTTTTTT,CASSFFGREKLFF
TRBV11-3,NA,TRBD1,TRBJ2-2,TGTGCCAGCAGCTTACTGGCAGGGGGCTCCGGGGAGCTGTTTTTT,CASSLLAGGSGELFF
TRBV6-5,NA,NA,TRBJ2-5,TGTGCCAGCAACGGTTTGAGCACAGAGACCCAGTACTTC,CASNGLSTETQYF
TRBV4-3,NA,TRBD1,TRBJ2-5,TGCGCCAGCAGCCGAATGACAGGGGACGAGACCCAGTACTTC,CASSRMTGDETQYF
TRBV6-5,NA,TRBD2,TRBJ2-1,TGTGCCAGCAGTTTCTTTACTAGCGGCCAATACAATGAGCAGTTCTTC,CASSFFTSGQYNEQFF
TRBV6-2/TRBV6-3,NA,NA,TRBJ2-1,TGTGCCAGCAGTTTCCGGGGGACCTACAATGAGCAGTTCTTC,CASSFRGTYNEQFF
TRBV7-2,NA,NA,TRBJ2-2,TGTGCCAGCAGCTTGCGGATGGGGCCGGGGGAGCTGTTTTTT,CASSLRMGPGELFF
TRBV5-1,once,NA,TRBJ1-4,TGCGCCAGCAGCTTGGCCGCTGGGCTGAGTGAAAAACTGTTTTTT,CASSLAAGLSEKLFF
TRBV29-1,NA,TRBD1,TRBJ2-3,TGCAGCGTCACAGGTACGACAGGGGGAAGCACAGATACGCAGTATTTT,CSVTGTTGGSTDTQYF
TRBV7-3,NA,NA,TRBJ1-1,TGTGCCAGCAGCTTAGCCCGGGGGTCCACTGAAGCTTTCTTT,CASSLARGSTEAFF
TRBV11-3,NA,TRBD1,TRBJ2-7,TGTGCCAGCAGCTTAGGAGGGACAGGGGTCTACGAGCAGTACTTC,CASSLGGTGVYEQYF
TRBV19,NA,NA,TRBJ1-1,TGTGCCAGTAGTATCGGGAGGAGCACTGAAGCTTTCTTT,CASSIGRSTEAFF
TRBV6-2/TRBV6-3,NA,NA,TRBJ2-6,TGTGCCAGCAGCCTCCGCGGGTCTGGGGCCAACGTCCTGACTTTC,CASSLRGSGANVLTF
TRBV9,once,NA,TRBJ1-1,TGTGCCAGCAGCACCGAGAGGGTGAACACTGAAGCTTTCTTT,CASSTERVNTEAFF
TRBV27,NA,NA,TRBJ1-6,TGTGCCAGCAGTTGGACAGTACATAATTCACCCCTCCACTTT,CASSWTVHNSPLHF
TRBV6-5,NA,NA,TRBJ2-4,TGTGCCAGCAGTTACCAAAACAGTGTCCACATTCAGTACTTC,CASSYQNSVHIQYF
TRBV5-4,NA,NA,TRBJ1-2,TGTGCCAGCACCTATAGCCAGGGGAGAAACCGGTACACCTTC,CASTYSQGRNRYTF
TRBV5-1,NA,TRBD1,TRBJ1-2,TGCGCCAGCAGCTTCGGGACAGATTCTTATGGCTACACCTTC,CASSFGTDSYGYTF
TRBV6-5,NA,NA,TRBJ1-1,TGTGCCACCCTATACGAGCGGGGCGCTGAAGCTTTCTTT,CATLYERGAEAFF
TRBV5-1,NA,TRBD2,TRBJ2-1,TGCGCCAGCAGCTTAGGGCTAGCGGGGGCCTTCTACAATGAGCAGTTCTTC,CASSLGLAGAFYNEQFF
TRBV6-2/TRBV6-3,NA,TRBD2,TRBJ2-1,TGTGCCAGCAGTTTAGCGGGACCTACCTACAATGAGCAGTTCTTC,CASSLAGPTYNEQFF
TRBV11-2,few,NA,TRBJ1-2,TGTGCCAGCAGCTTACAGGGCCGCACTTTTGGCTACACCTTC,CASSLQGRTFGYTF
TRBV11-2,NA,TRBD2,TRBJ2-7,TGTGCCAGCGCGCTAGCGGGGGGCTACGAGCAGTACTTC,CASALAGGYEQYF
TRBV6-2/TRBV6-3,NA,NA,TRBJ1-4,TGTGCCAGCAGTTACTCGATCCGGGATCTTAATGAAAAACTGTTTTTT,CASSYSIRDLNEKLFF
TRBV11-1,few,TRBD1,TRBJ1-1,TGTGCCAGCAGTACAGGGACAGGGCTAAGGTCGGCTTTCTTT,CASSTGTGLRSAFF
TRBV5-4,NA,NA,TRBJ1-4,TGTGCCAGCAGCTTAGGGGGGGACGATGAAAAACTGTTTTTT,CASSLGGDDEKLFF
TRBV10-1,NA,TRBD1,TRBJ1-5,TGCGCCAACCTTGACCGGGACAGGGATGGTCAGCCCCAGCATTTT,CANLDRDRDGQPQHF
TRBV18,NA,NA,TRBJ1-2,TGTGCCAGCTCACCCCTCTCAACAGTGTCCTATGGCTACACCTTC,CASSPLSTVSYGYTF
TRBV28,NA,NA,TRBJ1-2,TGTGCCAGCAGTTTCTTGAACTATGGCTACACCTTC,CASSFLNYGYTF
TRBV7-2,NA,TRBD2,TRBJ2-3,TGTGCCAGCAGGAAGCGGGGGGGCCCAGATACGCAGTATTTT,CASRKRGGPDTQYF
TRBV28,NA,NA,TRBJ1-2,TGTGCCACCAGACCGCCCGGGGGAATCTATGGCTACACCTTC,CATRPPGGIYGYTF
TRBV5-1,NA,TRBD1,TRBJ1-1,TGCGCCAGCAGCTCTCTAACAGGGGATCGGACTGAAGCTTTCTTT,CASSSLTGDRTEAFF
TRBV9,NA,NA,TRBJ1-3,TGTGCCAGCAGCGGGACACTGGGGTCTGGAAACACCATATATTTT,CASSGTLGSGNTIYF
TRBV5-6,few,NA,TRBJ1-2,TGTGCCAGCAGCTTGGATCGGTTCGGCTACACCTTC,CASSLDRFGYTF
TRBV19,NA,TRBD1,TRBJ2-3,TGTGCCAGTAGGACCAGGGGGACCACAGATACGCAGTATTTT,CASRTRGTTDTQYF
TRBV7-2,once,TRBD1,TRBJ1-4,TGTGCCAGCAGCCAGGACAGGGGCAGTGAAAAACTGTTTTTT,CASSQDRGSEKLFF
TRBV30,once,NA,TRBJ1-5,TGTGCCTGGAGTCCCACAGATTATAGCAATCAGCCCCAGCATTTT,CAWSPTDYSNQPQHF
TRBV9,NA,TRBD1,TRBJ2-7,TGTGCCAGCAGCGTAGACCAGGGGGCTTACGAGCAGTACTTC,CASSVDQGAYEQYF